This T cell receptor beta chain was found in a study of identical twins. Study-level findings and limits: Cross-sectional statistics, not tracking of the same donors, supported the conclusions. Carriage of fewer insertions was seen in abundant cord blood beta clonotypes, whereas memory repertoires showed none. For out-of-frame alpha sequences shared by twins, low generation probability was in excess.

This clonotype was detected ten times or more. What it binds is unknown. The CDR3 contains 13 residues. From germline, CDR1 is WNHNN and CDR2 SYGVQD (reference sequence). With 3 bases removed from V and 2 bases from J, the gap between germline ends came to 7 bases. A template switching step contributed a universal primer site, while unique molecular identifiers were present in the cDNA. TCRdb ran MiXCR on the 5' RACE reads and lists one entry per CDR3 protein. The sample has approximately 700,000 distinct CDR3 sequences; 5.5% to 6.5% are singletons. The V call is TRBV10-1, the J call TRBJ1-1; D remains unclear. The sequence came from a man between 18 and 35 years old in good health. The sequenced sample consisted of naive T cells sorted from blood. The CDR3 sequence: CASSEQLNTEAFF. The CDR3 DNA reads TGCGCCAGCAGTGAACAGTTAAACACTGAAGCTTTCTTT.